This T cell receptor (beta chain) was sequenced during a study of T cell responses to AZD1222 COVID-19 vaccine. To note about this clone: Its specificity is unknown.

General study results and limits: Donors were largely white British and mainly female; clonal diversity was possibly underestimated.

Measured with immunoSEQ multiplex PCR; TCRdb has only the in-frame clones, and not every one. The repertoire holds some 67,000 clones, with around 82% as singletons. This CDR3 has 19 amino acids. V lost 2 bases, J lost 6 bases, and 21 bases stayed unmatched. The germline V gene encodes CDR1 GTSNPN and CDR2 SVGIG (reference sequence). J is TRBJ1-5 and V is TRBV30; 8 nucleotides match TRBD1. Sequenced material: peripheral blood, taken 28 days after the second AZD1222 dose. This clonotype was obtained from an adult who received the AZD1222 COVID-19 vaccine. CDR3: CAWSRGVYRGKVSGQPQHF. For the CDR3, the DNA is TGTGCCTGGAGTAGGGGCGTATACAGGGGGAAAGTGTCCGGTCAGCCCCAGCATTTT.